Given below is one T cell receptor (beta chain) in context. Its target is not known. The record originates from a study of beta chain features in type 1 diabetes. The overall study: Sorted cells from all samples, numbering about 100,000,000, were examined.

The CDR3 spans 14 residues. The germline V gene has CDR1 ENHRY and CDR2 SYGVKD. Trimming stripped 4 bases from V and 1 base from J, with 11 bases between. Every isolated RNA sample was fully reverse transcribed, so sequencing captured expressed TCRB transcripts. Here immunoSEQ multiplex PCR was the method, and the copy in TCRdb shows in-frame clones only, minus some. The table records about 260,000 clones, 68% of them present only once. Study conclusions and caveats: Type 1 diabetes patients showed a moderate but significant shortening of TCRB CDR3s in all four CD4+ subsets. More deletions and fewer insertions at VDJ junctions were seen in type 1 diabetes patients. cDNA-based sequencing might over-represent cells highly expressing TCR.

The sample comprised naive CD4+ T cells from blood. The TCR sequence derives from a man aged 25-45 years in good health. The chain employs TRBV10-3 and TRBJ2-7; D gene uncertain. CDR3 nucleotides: TGTGCCATCAGTGTAGGACGGAATTCCTACGAGCAGTACTTC. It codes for CAISVGRNSYEQYF.